This TCR beta chain was retrieved from a study of monozygotic twins with inflammatory bowel disease. Reprocessing the 5' RACE reads, TCRdb reports a single entry for every CDR3 protein and omits DNA. The sample totals 150,000 to 200,000 distinct CDR3 sequences. As concerns this clonotype: Its antigen is as yet unknown.

The study, taken as a whole, reports: Fewer clonotypes were shared with others by IBD patients than by healthy twins, especially with disease activity.

This CDR3 contains 15 residues. Germline CDR1 DFQATT, CDR2 SNEGSKA (reference sequence). This chain links TRBV20-1 with TRBJ2-2; TCRdb's D call of TRBD2 is untestable without DNA. The sequence was collected from a human donor with ulcerative colitis or Crohn's disease, or a healthy co-twin of an affected twin (not recorded which). Specimen: blood. The CDR3 is CSAISGRDFSGELFF.